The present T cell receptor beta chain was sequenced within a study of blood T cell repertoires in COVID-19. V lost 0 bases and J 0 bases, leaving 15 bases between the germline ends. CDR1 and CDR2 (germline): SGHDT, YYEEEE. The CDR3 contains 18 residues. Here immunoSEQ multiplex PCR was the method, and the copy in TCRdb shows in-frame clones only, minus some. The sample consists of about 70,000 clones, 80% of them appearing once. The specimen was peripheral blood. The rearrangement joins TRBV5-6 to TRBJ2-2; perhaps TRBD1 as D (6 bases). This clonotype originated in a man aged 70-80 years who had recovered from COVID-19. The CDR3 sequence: CASSLEGDYGPNTGELFF. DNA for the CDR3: TGTGCCAGCAGCTTGGAGGGGGATTACGGGCCGAACACCGGGGAGCTGTTTTTT.